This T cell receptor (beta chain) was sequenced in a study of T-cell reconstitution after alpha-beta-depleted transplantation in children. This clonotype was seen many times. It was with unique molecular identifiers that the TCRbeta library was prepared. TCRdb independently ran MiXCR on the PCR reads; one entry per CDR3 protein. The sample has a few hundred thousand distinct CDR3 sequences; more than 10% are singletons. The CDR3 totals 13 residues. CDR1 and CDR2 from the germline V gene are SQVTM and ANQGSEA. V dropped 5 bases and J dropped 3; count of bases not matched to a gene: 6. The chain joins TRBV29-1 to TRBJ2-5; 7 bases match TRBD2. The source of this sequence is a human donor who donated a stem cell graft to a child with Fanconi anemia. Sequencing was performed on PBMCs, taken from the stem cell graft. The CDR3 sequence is CSVPWGGEETQYF. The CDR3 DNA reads TGCAGCGTTCCCTGGGGGGGTGAAGAGACCCAGTACTTC.